This T cell receptor beta chain was profiled in a study of Ad26.COV2.S vaccination and SARS-CoV-2 variants. Study-level information: Once, or twice with 56 days between doses, Ad26.COV2.S was given intramuscularly.

Documented treatment: 15 to 20 received Ad26.COV2.S at low or high dose, single or two shots; 5 received placebo; per-sample allocation not given. Specimens were obtained on day 63 following the first vaccine or placebo injection. V was clipped by 3 bases and J by 1 base, with 12 bases between them. The CDR3 contains 16 residues. Germline V CDR1 and CDR2: ENHRY, SYGVKD. Assay: immunoSEQ multiplex PCR; the TCRdb copy retains only in-frame clones and omits some. The profile covers roughly 680,000 clones, with approximately 88% appearing a single time and roughly 1.5% taken by the ten largest. V gene TRBV10-3 combines with J gene TRBJ2-2, with D unclear. This clonotype was obtained from a person aged 18-60 years who received the Ad26.COV2.S COVID-19 vaccine or a placebo. Material: peripheral blood, obtained in a trial of Ad26.COV2.S vaccine versus placebo. For the CDR3, the DNA is TGTGCCATCAGTGAATTTGGCACATTGAACACCGGGGAGCTGTTTTTT. Its translation: CAISEFGTLNTGELFF.